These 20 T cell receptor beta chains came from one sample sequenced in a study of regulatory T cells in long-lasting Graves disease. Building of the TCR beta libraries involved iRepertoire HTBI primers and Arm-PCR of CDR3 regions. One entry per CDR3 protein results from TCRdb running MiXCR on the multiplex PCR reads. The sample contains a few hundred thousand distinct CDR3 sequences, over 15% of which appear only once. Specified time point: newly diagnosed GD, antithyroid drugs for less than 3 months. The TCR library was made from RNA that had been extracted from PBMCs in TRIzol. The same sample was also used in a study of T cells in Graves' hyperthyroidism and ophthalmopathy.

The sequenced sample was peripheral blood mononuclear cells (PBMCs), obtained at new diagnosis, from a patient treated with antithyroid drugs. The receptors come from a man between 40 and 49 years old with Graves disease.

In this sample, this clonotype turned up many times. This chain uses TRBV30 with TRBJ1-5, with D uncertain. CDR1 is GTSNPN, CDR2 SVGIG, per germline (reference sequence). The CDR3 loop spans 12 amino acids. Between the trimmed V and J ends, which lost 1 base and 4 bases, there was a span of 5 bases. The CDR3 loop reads CAWSGGNQPQHF. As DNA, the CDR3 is TGTGCCTGGAGTGGAGGGAATCAGCCCCAGCATTTT.

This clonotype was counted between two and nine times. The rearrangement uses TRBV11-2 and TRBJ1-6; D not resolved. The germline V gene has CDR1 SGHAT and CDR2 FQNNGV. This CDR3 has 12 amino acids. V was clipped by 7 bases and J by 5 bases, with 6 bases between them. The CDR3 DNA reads TGTGCCAGCACCACCGATAATTCACCCCTCCACTTT. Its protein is CASTTDNSPLHF.

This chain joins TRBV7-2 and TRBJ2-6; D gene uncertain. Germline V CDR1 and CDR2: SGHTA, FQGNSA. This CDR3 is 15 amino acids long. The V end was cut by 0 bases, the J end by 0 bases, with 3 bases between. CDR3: CASSLALSGANVLTF. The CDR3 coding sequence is TGTGCCAGCAGCTTAGCCCTCTCTGGGGCCAACGTCCTGACTTTC.

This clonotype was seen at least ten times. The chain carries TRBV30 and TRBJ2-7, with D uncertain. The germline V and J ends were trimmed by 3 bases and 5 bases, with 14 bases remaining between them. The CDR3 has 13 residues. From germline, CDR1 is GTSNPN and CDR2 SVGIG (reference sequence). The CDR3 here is CAWSQPVYHEQYF. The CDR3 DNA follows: TGTGCCTGGAGCCAGCCCGTCTACCACGAGCAGTACTTC. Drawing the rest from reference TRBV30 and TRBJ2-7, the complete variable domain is SQTIHQWPATLVQPVGSPLSLECTVEGTSNPNLYWYRQAAGRGLQLLFYSVGIGQISSEVPQNLSASRPQDRQFILSSKKLLLSDSGFYLCAWSQPVYHEQYFGPGTRLTVT.

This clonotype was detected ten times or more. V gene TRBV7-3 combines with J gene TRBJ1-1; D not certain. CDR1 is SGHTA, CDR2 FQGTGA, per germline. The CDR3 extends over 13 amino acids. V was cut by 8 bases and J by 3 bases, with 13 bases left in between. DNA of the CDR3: TGTGCCAGCGCGGAGGGATCCGACACTGAAGCTTTCTTT. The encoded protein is CASAEGSDTEAFF.

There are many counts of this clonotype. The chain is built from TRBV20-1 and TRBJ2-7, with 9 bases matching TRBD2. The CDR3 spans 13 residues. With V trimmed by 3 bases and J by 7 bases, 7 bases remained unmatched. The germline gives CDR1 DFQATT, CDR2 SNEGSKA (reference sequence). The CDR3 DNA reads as TGCAGTGCTAGCCGACTAGCGGAGCGGGAGCAGTACTTC. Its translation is CSASRLAEREQYF.

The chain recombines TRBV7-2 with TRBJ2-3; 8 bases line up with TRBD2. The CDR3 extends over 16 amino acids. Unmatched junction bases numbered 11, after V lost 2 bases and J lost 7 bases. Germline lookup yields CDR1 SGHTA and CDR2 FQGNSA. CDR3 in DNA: TGTGCCAGCAGCTTAAAGCCGGGAGGGCCCCCTAATACGCAGTATTTT. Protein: CASSLKPGGPPNTQYF.

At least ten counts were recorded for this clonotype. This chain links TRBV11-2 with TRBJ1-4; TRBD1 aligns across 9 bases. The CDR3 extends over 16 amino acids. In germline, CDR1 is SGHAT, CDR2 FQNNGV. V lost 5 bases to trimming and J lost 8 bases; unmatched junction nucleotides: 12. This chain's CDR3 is CASSQGQGKAREKLFF. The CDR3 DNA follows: TGTGCCAGCAGCCAGGGACAGGGAAAGGCTCGCGAAAAACTGTTTTTT.

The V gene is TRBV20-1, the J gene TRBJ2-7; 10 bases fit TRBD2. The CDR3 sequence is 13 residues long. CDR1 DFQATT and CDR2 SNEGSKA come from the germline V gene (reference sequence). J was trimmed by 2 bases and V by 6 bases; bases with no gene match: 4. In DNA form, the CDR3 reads TGCAGTGCCCCACTAGCGGGAACCTACGAGCAGTACTTC. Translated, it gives CSAPLAGTYEQYF.

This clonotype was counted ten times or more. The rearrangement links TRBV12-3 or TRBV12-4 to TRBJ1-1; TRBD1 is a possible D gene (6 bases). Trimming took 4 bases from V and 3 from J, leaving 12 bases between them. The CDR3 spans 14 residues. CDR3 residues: CASSSTGRYTEAFF. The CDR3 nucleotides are TGTGCCAGCAGTTCAACAGGGCGATACACTGAAGCTTTCTTT.

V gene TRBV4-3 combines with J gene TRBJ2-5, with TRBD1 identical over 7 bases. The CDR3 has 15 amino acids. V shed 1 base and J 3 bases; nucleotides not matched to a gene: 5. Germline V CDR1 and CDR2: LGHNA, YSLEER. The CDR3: CASSQARQGEETQYF. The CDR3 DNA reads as TGCGCCAGCAGCCAAGCCCGACAGGGAGAAGAGACCCAGTACTTC.

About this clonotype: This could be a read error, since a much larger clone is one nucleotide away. CDR3 sequence reads: CASSGGRNTEAFF. The CDR3, as DNA: TGTGCCAGCAGCGGGGGGCGGAACACTGAAGCTTTCTTT. This rearrangement joins TRBV7-3 to TRBJ1-1; D might be TRBD1 (6 bases). Trimming removed 5 bases from V and 1 base from J, with 8 bases in between. This CDR3 is 13 amino acids long. Germline lookup yields CDR1 SGHTA and CDR2 FQGTGA.

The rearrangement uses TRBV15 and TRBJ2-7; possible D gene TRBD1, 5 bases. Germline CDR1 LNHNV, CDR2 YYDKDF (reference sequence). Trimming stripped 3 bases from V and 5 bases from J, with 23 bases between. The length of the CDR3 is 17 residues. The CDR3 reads CATSRVDTRAYPHEQYF. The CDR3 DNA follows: TGTGCCACCAGCAGGGTTGACACCAGGGCCTACCCCCACGAGCAGTACTTC.

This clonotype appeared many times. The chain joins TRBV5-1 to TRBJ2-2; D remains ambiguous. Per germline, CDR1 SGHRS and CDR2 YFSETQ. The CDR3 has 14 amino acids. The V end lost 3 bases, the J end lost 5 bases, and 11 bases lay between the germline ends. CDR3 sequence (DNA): TGCGCCAGCAGCTCGGCCCAGCGTACCGGGGAGCTGTTTTTT. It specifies CASSSAQRTGELFF.

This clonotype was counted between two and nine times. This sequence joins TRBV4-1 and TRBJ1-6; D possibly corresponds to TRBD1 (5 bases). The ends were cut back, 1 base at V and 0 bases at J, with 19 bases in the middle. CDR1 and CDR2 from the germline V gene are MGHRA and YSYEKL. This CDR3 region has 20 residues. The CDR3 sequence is CASSQGEGAPLSSYNSPLHF. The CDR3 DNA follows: TGCGCCAGCAGCCAAGGCGAAGGGGCGCCCCTTAGCTCCTATAATTCACCCCTCCACTTT.

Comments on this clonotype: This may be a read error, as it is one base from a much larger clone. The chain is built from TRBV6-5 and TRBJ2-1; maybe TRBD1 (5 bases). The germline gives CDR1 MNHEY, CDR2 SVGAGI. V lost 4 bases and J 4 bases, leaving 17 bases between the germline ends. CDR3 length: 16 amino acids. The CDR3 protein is CASSCLGLVAYNEQFF. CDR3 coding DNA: TGTGCCAGCAGTTGCCTGGGGCTCGTAGCTTACAATGAGCAGTTCTTC.

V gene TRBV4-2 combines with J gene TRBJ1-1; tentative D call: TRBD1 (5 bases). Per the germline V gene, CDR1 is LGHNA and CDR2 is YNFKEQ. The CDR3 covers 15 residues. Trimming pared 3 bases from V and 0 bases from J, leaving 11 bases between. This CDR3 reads CASSHTGEMNTEAFF. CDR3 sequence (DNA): TGTGCCAGCAGCCATACAGGAGAAATGAACACTGAAGCTTTCTTT.

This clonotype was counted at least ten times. The CDR3 reads CASSLIRGPGTDTQYF. The CDR3 region has the DNA TGTGCCAGCAGCTTAATCAGGGGACCTGGCACAGATACGCAGTATTTT. The chain has TRBV7-9 and TRBJ2-3, with D possibly matching TRBD1 (6 bases). The germline V and J ends were trimmed by 2 bases and 1 base, with 13 bases remaining between them. The V gene's germline CDR1 is SEHNR and CDR2 FQNEAQ (reference sequence). The CDR3 covers 16 residues. Full variable domain (outside the CDR3, taken from reference TRBV7-9 and TRBJ2-3): DTGVSQNPRHKITKRGQNVTFRCDPISEHNRLYWYRQTLGQGPEFLTYFQNEAQLEKSRLLSDRFSAERPKGSFSTLEIQRTEQGDSAMYLCASSLIRGPGTDTQYFGPGTRLTVL.

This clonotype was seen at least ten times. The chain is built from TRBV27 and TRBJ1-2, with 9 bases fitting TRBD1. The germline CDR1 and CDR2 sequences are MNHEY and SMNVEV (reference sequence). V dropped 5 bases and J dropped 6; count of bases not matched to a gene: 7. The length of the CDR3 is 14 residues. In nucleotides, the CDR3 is TGTGCCAGCAGTCACCGGGACAGGGTTCATGGCTACACCTTC. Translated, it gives CASSHRDRVHGYTF.

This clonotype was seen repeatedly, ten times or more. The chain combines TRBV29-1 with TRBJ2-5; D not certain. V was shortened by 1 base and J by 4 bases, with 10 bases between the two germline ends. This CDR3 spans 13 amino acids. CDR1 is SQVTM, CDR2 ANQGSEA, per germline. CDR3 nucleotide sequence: TGCAGCGTTGAAGTTGGACGGCGAGAGACCCAGTACTTC. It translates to CSVEVGRRETQYF.